This T cell receptor (beta chain) was identified during a study of blood T cell repertoires in COVID-19 (dated by TCRdb to the early 2020s). Concerning the study at large: Samples from collaborators originated in the United States, Italy and Spain and spanned both the acute and convalescent phases of COVID-19. The material from the prospective study consisted of cDNA or gDNA derived from T cells, B-cell-depleted T cells, or PBMCs. Deeply sampled blood TCRbeta repertoires from subjects exposed to, actively infected with, or recovered from COVID-19 were included in the dataset. The repertoires were made available in a free public database intended to serve as a resource for research on the immune response to SARS-CoV-2. The samples were drawn from two sources: the first 160 participants of the ongoing ImmuneRACE study, and over 1,000 subjects contributed by 6 global collaborators. A de-identified subject ID, COVID-19 status, age in years and sex were almost always included in the sample metadata. Where available, HLA class I and class II types were obtained from metadata supplied by the sample provider rather than from assay-based typing.

Participants in the prospective study were enrolled through a virtual design, were aged roughly 18 to 100 years, and lived in approximately 25 United States geographic areas. In the prospective study, cohorts were assigned on the basis of participant-reported clinical history obtained from a screening survey and a study questionnaire. Mobile phlebotomists in the prospective study collected whole blood, serum and a nasopharyngeal or oropharyngeal swab from every participant. Additional blood draws and questionnaires over an approximately two-month period could optionally be provided by prospective study participants. Prospective study blood samples were shipped either frozen or at room temperature before DNA extraction. V and J lose 8 bases and 2 bases, and a span of 12 bases separates them. The CDR3 has 13 amino acids, counting the end cysteine and phenylalanine. Only the CDR3 portion is preserved as DNA: 39 bases, with reading frame beginning at the first base. Looking up the germline V gene (reference sequence) yields CDR1 LNHDA and CDR2 SQIVND.

Comments on this clone: The specificity of this receptor is unknown. The record has no base qualities; no much larger clone is one base away.

TCRbeta CDR3 regions were amplified from genomic DNA using the immunoSEQ Assay, a bias-controlled multiplex PCR. On the authors' methods: Within the assay, amplification of reference gene primers was used to estimate how many nucleated cells each sample contained. To quantify the absolute abundance of each unique TCRbeta CDR3 rearrangement, sequence reads were collapsed and filtered. For each sample, productive Simpson clonality was calculated by taking the square root of Simpson's diversity index across productive rearrangements. Held by TCRdb, this immuneACCESS table contains in-frame sequences only and omits some clones. Under half of the omission traces to an unresolved V gene where checked; the cause of the rest is unknown. The DNA was the basis for D and trimming; V, J and clone size are from that table. The sample profile shows roughly 220,000 clones; about 80% of them were found once. The top ten hold about 1.3% of the sample.

What the authors observed across the whole study: Clinical and demographic metadata were provided uncurated, with the amount varying by source and participant.

This receptor was identified in a woman aged 40 to 55 with acute COVID-19. The sequencing sample was made of PBMCs or T cells enriched from blood (not recorded which). The chain joins TRBV19 to TRBJ1-2; confidence is insufficient to name the D gene. DNA sequence: TGTGCCAGTGGTCGGGAAGAGAACTATGGCTACACCTTC. This translates into CASGREENYGYTF.